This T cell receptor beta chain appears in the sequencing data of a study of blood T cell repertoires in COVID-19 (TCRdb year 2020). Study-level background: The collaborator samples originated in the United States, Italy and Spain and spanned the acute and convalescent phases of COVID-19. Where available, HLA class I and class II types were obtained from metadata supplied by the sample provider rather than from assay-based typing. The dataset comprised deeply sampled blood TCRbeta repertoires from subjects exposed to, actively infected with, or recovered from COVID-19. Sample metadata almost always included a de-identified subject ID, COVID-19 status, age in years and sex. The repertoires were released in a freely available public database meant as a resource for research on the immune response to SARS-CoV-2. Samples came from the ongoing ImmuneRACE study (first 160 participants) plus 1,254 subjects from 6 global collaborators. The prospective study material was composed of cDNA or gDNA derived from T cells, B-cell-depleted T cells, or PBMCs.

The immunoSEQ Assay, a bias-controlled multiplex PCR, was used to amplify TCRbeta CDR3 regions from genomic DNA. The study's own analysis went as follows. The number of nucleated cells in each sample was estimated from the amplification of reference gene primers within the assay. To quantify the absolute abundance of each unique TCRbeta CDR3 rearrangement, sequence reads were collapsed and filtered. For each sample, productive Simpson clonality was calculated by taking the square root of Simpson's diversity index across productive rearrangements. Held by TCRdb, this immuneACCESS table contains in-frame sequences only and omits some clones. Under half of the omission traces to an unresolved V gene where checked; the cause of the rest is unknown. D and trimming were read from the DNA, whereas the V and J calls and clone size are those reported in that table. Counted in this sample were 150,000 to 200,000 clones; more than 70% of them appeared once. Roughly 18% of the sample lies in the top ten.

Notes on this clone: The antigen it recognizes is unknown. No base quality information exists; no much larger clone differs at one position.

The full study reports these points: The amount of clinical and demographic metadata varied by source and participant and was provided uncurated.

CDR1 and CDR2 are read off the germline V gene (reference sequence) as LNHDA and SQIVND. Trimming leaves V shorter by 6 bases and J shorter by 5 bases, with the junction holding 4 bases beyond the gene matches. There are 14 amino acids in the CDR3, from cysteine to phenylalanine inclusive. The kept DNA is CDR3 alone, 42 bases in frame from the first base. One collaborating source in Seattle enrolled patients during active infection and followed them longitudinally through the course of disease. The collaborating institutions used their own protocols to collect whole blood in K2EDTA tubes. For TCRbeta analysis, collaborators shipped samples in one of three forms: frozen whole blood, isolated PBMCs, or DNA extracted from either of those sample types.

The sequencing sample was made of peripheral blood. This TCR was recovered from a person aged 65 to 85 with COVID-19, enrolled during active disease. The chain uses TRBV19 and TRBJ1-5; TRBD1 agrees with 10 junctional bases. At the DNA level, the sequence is TGTGCCAGTAGCGGGACAGGGGTAGATCAGCCCCAGCATTTT. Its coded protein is CASSGTGVDQPQHF.